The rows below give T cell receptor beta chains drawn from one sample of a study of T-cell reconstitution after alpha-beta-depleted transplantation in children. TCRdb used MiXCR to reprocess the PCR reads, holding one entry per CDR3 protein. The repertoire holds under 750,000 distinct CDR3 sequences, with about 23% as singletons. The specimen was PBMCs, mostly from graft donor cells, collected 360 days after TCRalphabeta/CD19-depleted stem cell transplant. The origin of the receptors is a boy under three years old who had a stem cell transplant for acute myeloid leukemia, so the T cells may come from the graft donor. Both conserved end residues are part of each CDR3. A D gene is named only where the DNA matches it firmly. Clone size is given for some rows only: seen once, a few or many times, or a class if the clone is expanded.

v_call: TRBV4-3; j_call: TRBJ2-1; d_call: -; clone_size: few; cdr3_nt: TGCGCCAGCAGCCAAGGGTGGGACTCCTACAATGAGCAGTTCTTC; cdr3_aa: CASSQGWDSYNEQFF
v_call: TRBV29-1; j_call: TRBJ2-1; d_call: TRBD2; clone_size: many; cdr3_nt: TGCAGCGCCTCAACTAGCGGGGGGGACAATGAGCAGTTCTTC; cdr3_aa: CSASTSGGDNEQFF
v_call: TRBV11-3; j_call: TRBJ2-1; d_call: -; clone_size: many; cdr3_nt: TGTGCCAGCAGCGAAAAACAGGGAAATTATGGTCATGAGCAGTTCTTC; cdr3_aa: CASSEKQGNYGHEQFF
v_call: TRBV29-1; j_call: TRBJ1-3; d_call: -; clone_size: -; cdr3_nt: TGCAGCGCCCCGGGCCTTGGGGACACCATATATTTT; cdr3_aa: CSAPGLGDTIYF
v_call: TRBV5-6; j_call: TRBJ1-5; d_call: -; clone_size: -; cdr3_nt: TGTGCCAGCAGCTTACGACAGCGTGCAGGGCCCCAGCATTTT; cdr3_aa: CASSLRQRAGPQHF
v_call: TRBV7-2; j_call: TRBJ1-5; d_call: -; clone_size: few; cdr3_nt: TGTGCCAGCAGCTTAGGGGGCGGCTTGTTGAAGCCCCAGCATTTT; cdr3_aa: CASSLGGGLLKPQHF
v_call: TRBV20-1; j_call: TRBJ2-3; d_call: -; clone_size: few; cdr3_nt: TGCAGTGCTAGAATAGGGGCAGATACGCAGTATTTT; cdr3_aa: CSARIGADTQYF
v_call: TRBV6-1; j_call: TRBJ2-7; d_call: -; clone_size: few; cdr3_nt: TGTGCCAGCAGCCGGGACAAGACGTCCTACGAGCAGTACTTC; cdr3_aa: CASSRDKTSYEQYF
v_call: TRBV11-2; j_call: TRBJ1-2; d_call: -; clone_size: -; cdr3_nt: TGTGCCAGCAGCTCTCGAGGGCTAACGGATCCCTATGGCTACACCTTC; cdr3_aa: CASSSRGLTDPYGYTF
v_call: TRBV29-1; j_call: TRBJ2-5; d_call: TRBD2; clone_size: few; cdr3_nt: TGCAGCGTTGCCCCCGGGGGGGGGAAAGAGACCCAGTACTTC; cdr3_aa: CSVAPGGGKETQYF
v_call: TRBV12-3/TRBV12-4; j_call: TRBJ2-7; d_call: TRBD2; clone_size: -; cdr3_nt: TGTGCCAGCAGTTTCGGGACTACCTCGTCCGAGCAGTACTTC; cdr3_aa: CASSFGTTSSEQYF
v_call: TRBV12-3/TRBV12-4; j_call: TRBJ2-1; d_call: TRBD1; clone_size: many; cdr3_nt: TGTGCCAGCAGCCAAACAGGGGGCGCCTACAATGAGCAGTTCTTC; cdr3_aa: CASSQTGGAYNEQFF
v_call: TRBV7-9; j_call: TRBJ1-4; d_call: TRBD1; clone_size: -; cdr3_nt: TGTGCCAGCAGCCAGGCAGGGGGCGTCGAAAAACTGTTTTTT; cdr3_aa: CASSQAGGVEKLFF
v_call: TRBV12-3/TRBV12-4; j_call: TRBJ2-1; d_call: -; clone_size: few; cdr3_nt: TGTGCCAGCAGTTTAGCGTACCTAAGCTCCTACAATGAGCAGTTCTTC; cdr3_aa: CASSLAYLSSYNEQFF
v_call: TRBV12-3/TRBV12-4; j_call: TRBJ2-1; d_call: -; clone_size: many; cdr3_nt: TGTGCCAGCACTTCGGCGAGGGCTCTTCGTTACAATGAGCAGTTCTTC; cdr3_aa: CASTSARALRYNEQFF
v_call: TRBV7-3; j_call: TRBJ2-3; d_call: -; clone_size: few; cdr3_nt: TGTGCCAGCAGCCGCGGCCCATCCGCCACAGATACGCAGTATTTT; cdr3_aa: CASSRGPSATDTQYF
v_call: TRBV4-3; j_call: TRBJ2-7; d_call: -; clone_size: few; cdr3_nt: TGCGCCAGCAGCCAAGTCGCGGACTACTCCTACGAGCAGTACTTC; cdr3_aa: CASSQVADYSYEQYF
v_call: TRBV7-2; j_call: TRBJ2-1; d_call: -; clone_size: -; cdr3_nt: TGTGCCAGCAGCTTAGTCGATAAGATTGAGCAGTTCTTC; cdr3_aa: CASSLVDKIEQFF
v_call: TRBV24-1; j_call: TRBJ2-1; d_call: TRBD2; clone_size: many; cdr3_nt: TGTGCCACCAGTGATCCCGGGACTAGTTCCGGTGAGCAGTTCTTC; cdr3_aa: CATSDPGTSSGEQFF
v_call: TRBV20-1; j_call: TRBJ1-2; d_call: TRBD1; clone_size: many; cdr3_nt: TGCAGTGCTTGGACAGGGGACTATGGCTACACCTTC; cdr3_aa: CSAWTGDYGYTF
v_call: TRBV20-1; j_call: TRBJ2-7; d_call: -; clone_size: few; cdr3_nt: TGCAGTGCTATTTCCCCGATCGAAACCTCAGCCTACGAGCAGTACTTC; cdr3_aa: CSAISPIETSAYEQYF
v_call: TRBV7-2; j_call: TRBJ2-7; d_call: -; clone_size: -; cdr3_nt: TGTGCCAGCAGCCTGGAGCGGGGACAAACCTACGAGCAGTACTTC; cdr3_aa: CASSLERGQTYEQYF
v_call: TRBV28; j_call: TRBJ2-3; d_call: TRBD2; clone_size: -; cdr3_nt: TGTGCCAGCAGTTTGGGCGGGGGGGACCTCACAGATACGCAGTATTTT; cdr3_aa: CASSLGGGDLTDTQYF
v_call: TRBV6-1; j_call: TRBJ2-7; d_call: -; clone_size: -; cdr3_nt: TGTGCCAGCAGTGAAGCGAGGGGCGAGCAGTACTTC; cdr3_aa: CASSEARGEQYF
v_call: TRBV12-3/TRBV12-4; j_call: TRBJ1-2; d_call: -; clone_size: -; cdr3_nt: TGTGCCAGCAGCCACCGGGTTCCGCTCCGCCGATATGGCTACACCTTC; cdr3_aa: CASSHRVPLRRYGYTF
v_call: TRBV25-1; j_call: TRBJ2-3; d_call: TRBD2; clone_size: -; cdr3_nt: TGTGCCAGCAGTGGGCCGCGGGGGGCCCGCACAGATACGCAGTATTTT; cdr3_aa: CASSGPRGARTDTQYF
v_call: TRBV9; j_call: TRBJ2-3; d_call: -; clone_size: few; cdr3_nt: TGTGCCAGCAGCCCCCTGGACGGCGAGCCTCCTACGCAGTATTTT; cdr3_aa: CASSPLDGEPPTQYF